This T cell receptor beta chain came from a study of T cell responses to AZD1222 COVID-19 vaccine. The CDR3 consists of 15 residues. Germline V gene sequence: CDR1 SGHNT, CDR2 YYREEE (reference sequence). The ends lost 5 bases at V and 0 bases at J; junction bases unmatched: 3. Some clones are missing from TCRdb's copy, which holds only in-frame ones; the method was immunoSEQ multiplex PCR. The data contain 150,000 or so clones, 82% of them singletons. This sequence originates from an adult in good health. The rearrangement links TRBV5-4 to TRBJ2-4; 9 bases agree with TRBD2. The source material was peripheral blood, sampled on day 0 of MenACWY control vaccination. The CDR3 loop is CASSSSGEAKNIQYF. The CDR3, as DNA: TGTGCCAGCAGTTCTAGCGGGGAAGCCAAAAACATTCAGTACTTC.